This T cell receptor beta chain came from a study of blood T cell repertoires in COVID-19. The length of the CDR3 is 18 residues. Between the trimmed V and J ends, which lost 1 base and 3 bases, there was a span of 18 bases. The germline V gene encodes CDR1 MNHEY and CDR2 SMNVEV (reference sequence). The data were produced by immunoSEQ multiplex PCR, yet TCRdb's version contains in-frame clones alone and is incomplete. The sample carries approximately 250,000 clones, 86% recorded once. The clonotype was recovered from an older woman who had recovered from COVID-19. The rearrangement uses TRBV27 and TRBJ2-2, with D maybe TRBD2 (5 bases). The sample was peripheral blood. DNA of the CDR3: TGTGCCAGCAGTTTATTCCCCCCGGGGATCCCGTACACCGGGGAGCTGTTTTTT. As protein: CASSLFPPGIPYTGELFF.